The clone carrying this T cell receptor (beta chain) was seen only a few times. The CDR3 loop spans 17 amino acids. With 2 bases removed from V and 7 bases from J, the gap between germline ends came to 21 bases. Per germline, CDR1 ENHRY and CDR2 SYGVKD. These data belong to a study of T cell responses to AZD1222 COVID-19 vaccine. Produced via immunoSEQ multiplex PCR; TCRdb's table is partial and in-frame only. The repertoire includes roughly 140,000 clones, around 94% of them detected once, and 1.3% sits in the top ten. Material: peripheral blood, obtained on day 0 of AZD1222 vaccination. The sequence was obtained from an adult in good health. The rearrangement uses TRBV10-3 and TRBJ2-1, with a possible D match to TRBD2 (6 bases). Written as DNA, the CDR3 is TGTGCCATCAGTGAGAGGTCTGGGGGGAGTGGGGCAAATGAGCAGTTCTTC. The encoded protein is CAISERSGGSGANEQFF.